The 30 T cell receptor beta chains below come from one sample, sequenced in a study of T cells in Graves' hyperthyroidism and ophthalmopathy (dated by TCRdb to the late 2010s). The library relied on multiplex PCR. These reads were obtained on an Illumina HiSeq 2000. The TCR beta CDR3 regions were amplified from the RNA transcripts. The TCR CDR3 was subjected to a first round of RT-PCR using the HTBI primer set and the Qiagen OneStep RT-PCR kit. TCRdb trimmed the raw reads at Q25, called clones with MiXCR and kept productive beta chains. Here each entry gathers all rows of one CDR3 protein and keeps the most common genes and DNA. This sample lists some 550,000 distinct CDR3 sequences; about a sixth were detected once. Clones ranked in the top ten supply less than 3.5% of the sample. The specimen was blood. The receptors derive from a woman in her thirties or forties with Graves' ophthalmopathy.

This clonotype was seen a handful of times. The V and J genes are TRBV15 and TRBJ2-3; 10 bases are shared with TRBD1. The V gene's germline CDR1 is LNHNV and CDR2 YYDKDF (reference sequence). V gave up 1 base and J gave up 4 bases; unmatched junction bases: 5. This CDR3 spans 16 amino acids. This CDR3 is CATSRVSGTGADTQYF. The DNA of the CDR3 is TGTGCCACCAGCAGAGTCTCCGGGACAGGGGCAGATACGCAGTATTTT. The full variable domain, in which reference TRBV15 and TRBJ2-3 provide the parts outside the CDR3, is DAMVIQNPRYQVTQFGKPVTLSCSQTLNHNVMYWYQQKSSQAPKLLFHYYDKDFNNEADTPDNFQSRRPNTSFCFLDIRSPGLGDTAMYLCATSRVSGTGADTQYFGPGTRLTVL.

The chain recombines TRBV10-2 with TRBJ2-7, with D possibly being TRBD2 (5 bases). The CDR3 consists of 14 residues. The germline CDR1 and CDR2 sequences are WSHSY and SAAADI. V was clipped by 8 bases and J by 7 bases, with 21 bases between them. Here the CDR3 reads CASPQKGDYREQYF. CDR3 DNA: TGCGCCAGCCCGCAAAAGGGCGACTACCGGGAGCAGTACTTC.

This clonotype was seen repeatedly, ten times or more. The chain is built from TRBV20-1 and TRBJ1-6; no firm D call. CDR1 is DFQATT, CDR2 SNEGSKA, per germline (reference sequence). V dropped 3 bases and J dropped 9 bases, with 15 bases sitting between them. The CDR3 has 14 residues. The CDR3 DNA reads TGCAGTGCTAGGCTGTCGGGTGAGAGTTCACCCCTCCACTTT. As protein: CSARLSGESSPLHF.

This clonotype was recorded once. The chain employs TRBV5-1 and TRBJ2-1; perhaps TRBD1 as D (6 bases). CDR3 size: 13 residues. Trimming pared 5 bases from V and 6 bases from J, leaving 12 bases between. CDR1 is SGHRS, CDR2 YFSETQ, per germline. CDR3 DNA sequence: TGCGCCAGCAGGTTGTGGGACATCAATGAGCAGTTCTTC. This codes for CASRLWDINEQFF.

The chain carries TRBV10-3 and TRBJ1-2; TRBD1 aligns across 10 bases. The CDR3 length is 13 residues. The V gene end was trimmed by 8 bases and the J gene end by 7 bases; junction bases not matched to a gene: 7. Germline assignment: CDR1 ENHRY and CDR2 SYGVKD. CDR3 nucleotides: TGTGCCATCCCGAACCGGGACAGGGGTGGCTACACCTTC. Translating it yields CAIPNRDRGGYTF.

In regard to this clonotype: No conserved phenylalanine or tryptophan ends this CDR3, so it is likely a read error. This rearrangement joins TRBV5-1 to TRBJ1-1; D is undetermined. The CDR3 is made up of 13 amino acids. CDR1 and CDR2 (germline): SGHRS, YFSETQ. V dropped 4 bases and J dropped 6 bases, with 13 bases sitting between them. The CDR3 here is CASSLRDSAEAFL. The DNA of the CDR3 is TGCGCCAGCAGCCTTAGAGATAGCGCTGAAGCTTTCCTT.

The chain couples TRBV11-2 to TRBJ1-1; unclear D gene. The CDR3 is made up of 15 amino acids. V shed 5 bases and J shed 0 bases, with 13 bases lying between them. Germline values: CDR1 SGHAT, CDR2 FQNNGV. CDR3 bases: TGTGCCAGCAGCGAATTACAGCTCATGAACACTGAAGCTTTCTTT. Protein sequence: CASSELQLMNTEAFF. The full variable domain, its missing parts supplied by reference TRBV11-2 and TRBJ1-1, is EAGVAQSPRYKIIEKRQSVAFWCNPISGHATLYWYQQILGQGPKLLIQFQNNGVVDDSQLPKDRFSAERLKGVDSTLKIQPAKLEDSAVYLCASSELQLMNTEAFFGQGTRLTVV.

This clonotype was seen ten or more times. CDR3 loop: CASSLVGGLGASYEQYF. The DNA for the CDR3 is TGTGCCAGCAGTTTAGTCGGGGGGCTGGGAGCTTCCTACGAGCAGTACTTC. This rearrangement joins TRBV28 to TRBJ2-7; TRBD2 might be the D (7 bases). V lost 2 bases to trimming and J lost 1 base, with 18 bases between them. This CDR3 region has 17 residues. Germline CDR1 and CDR2: MDHEN and SYDVKM.

This clonotype was counted at least ten times. This rearrangement joins TRBV2 to TRBJ2-2; D call uncertain. Trimming cost V 6 bases and J 7 bases, with 12 bases left between them. This CDR3 is built from 13 residues. The germline V gene has CDR1 SNHLY and CDR2 FYNNEI. The CDR3: CASRTGRSGELFF. CDR3 nucleotides: TGTGCCAGCAGAACGGGCCGAAGCGGGGAGCTGTTTTTT.

This clonotype came up once. The rearrangement links TRBV11-3 to TRBJ2-7; D is tentatively TRBD1 or TRBD2 (5 bases each). V lost 1 base, J lost 4 bases, and 11 bases lay in between. The CDR3 length is 14 residues. Germline V gives CDR1 SGHNT, CDR2 YENEEA. This CDR3 reads CASSLGGSRYEQYF. CDR3 sequence (DNA): TGTGCCAGCAGCTTAGGGGGGAGTCGGTACGAGCAGTACTTC.

This clonotype was found many times. The chain uses TRBV6-1 and TRBJ1-1; weak D call: TRBD1 (5 bases). CDR1 is MNHNS, CDR2 SASEGT, per germline. The CDR3 sequence is 14 residues long. Trimming removed 6 bases at V and 6 bases at J, with 17 bases between. CDR3 in amino acids: CASSPTWTSAEAFF. CDR3 DNA sequence: TGTGCCAGCAGCCCTACTTGGACATCGGCTGAAGCTTTCTTT.

This clonotype has a handful of counts. The gene calls are TRBV6-1 and TRBJ2-1; D is perhaps TRBD2 (6 bases). The CDR3 has 13 amino acids. Germline lookup yields CDR1 MNHNS and CDR2 SASEGT. Deletions cut 5 bases from V and 10 bases from J, with 15 bases between. For the CDR3, the DNA is TGTGCCAGCAGTTCGGAGGGCCGGAGAGAGCAGTTCTTC. Translating gives CASSSEGRREQFF.

This clonotype has only a few counts. The genes are TRBV15 and TRBJ2-5; no reliable D call. CDR1 and CDR2 from the germline V gene are LNHNV and YYDKDF (reference sequence). V was shortened by 0 bases and J by 0 bases, with 8 bases between the two germline ends. This CDR3 contains 15 residues. CDR3 sequence: CATSRDLGDQETQYF. For the CDR3, the DNA is TGTGCCACCAGCAGAGATCTGGGCGACCAAGAGACCCAGTACTTC.

This clonotype was seen many times. The V call is TRBV27, the J call TRBJ1-1; D ambiguous. The CDR3 consists of 15 residues. Trimming pared 0 bases from V and 0 bases from J, leaving 8 bases between. CDR1 is MNHEY, CDR2 SMNVEV, per germline (reference sequence). The CDR3 sequence is CASSLSPGMNTEAFF. The CDR3 coding sequence is TGTGCCAGCAGTTTATCCCCGGGAATGAACACTGAAGCTTTCTTT.

This clonotype has ten or more counts. V is TRBV27 and J is TRBJ2-2; D ambiguous. The CDR3 is 16 residues long. V lost 6 bases and J lost 1, with 15 bases in between. Germline CDR1 is MNHEY and CDR2 is SMNVEV (reference sequence). The CDR3 protein is CASSFLDGLNTGELFF. CDR3 nucleotide sequence: TGTGCCAGCAGCTTCTTAGACGGATTGAACACCGGGGAGCTGTTTTTT.

In its sample, this clonotype was seen many times. This chain joins TRBV7-8 and TRBJ2-3, with D possibly being TRBD2 (5 bases). V lost 4 bases and J lost 1, with 12 bases in between. This CDR3 is built from 15 residues. Per the germline V gene, CDR1 is SGHVS and CDR2 is FQNEAQ. In DNA, the CDR3 is TGTGCCAGCAGCTCCTGGACTTACGGCACAGATACGCAGTATTTT. As protein: CASSSWTYGTDTQYF. The entire variable domain, with the rest obtained from reference TRBV7-8 and TRBJ2-3, is as follows: GAGVSQSPRYKVAKRGQDVALRCDPISGHVSLFWYQQALGQGPEFLTYFQNEAQLDKSGLPSDRFFAERPEGSVSTLKIQRTQQEDSAVYLCASSSWTYGTDTQYFGPGTRLTVL.

The chain uses TRBV6-5 and TRBJ2-3, with TRBD1 matching 7 bases. Trimming removed 4 bases from V and 8 bases from J; junction bases left unmatched: 18. CDR1 MNHEY and CDR2 SVGAGI come from the germline V gene. The CDR3 is 17 residues long. This CDR3 reads CASSFTGSGGNLVTQYF. CDR3 coding DNA: TGTGCCAGCAGTTTTACCGGGTCAGGGGGAAATTTAGTTACGCAGTATTTT.

This clonotype came up a few times. The J gene is TRBJ1-1, the V gene TRBV20-1; 7 bases are a match to TRBD1. The CDR3 extends over 14 amino acids. Trimming removed 6 bases from V and 5 bases from J; junction bases left unmatched: 12. Germline assignment: CDR1 DFQATT and CDR2 SNEGSKA (reference sequence). CDR3 residues: CSARAGQHYTEAFF. The CDR3 nucleotides read TGCAGTGCCCGGGCGGGACAGCATTATACTGAAGCTTTCTTT.

The J gene is TRBJ2-3, the V gene TRBV6-2 or TRBV6-3; TRBD2 aligns across 13 bases. The CDR3 loop spans 16 amino acids. V lost 6 bases, J lost 7 bases, and 10 bases stayed unmatched. Looked up from germline, CDR1 is MNHEY and CDR2 is SVGEGT. The CDR3 spells CASSSPRTSGGNTQYF. Written as DNA, the CDR3 is TGTGCCAGCAGCTCCCCTCGGACTAGCGGGGGTAATACGCAGTATTTT.

This clonotype was found many times. The chain couples TRBV5-4 to TRBJ2-3; D unresolved. Trimming took 1 base from V and 1 from J, leaving 10 bases between them. This CDR3 region has 15 residues. Germline V gene data show CDR1 as SGHNT and CDR2 as YYREEE (reference sequence). This CDR3 reads CASSLWVIGTDTQYF. In nucleotides, the CDR3 is TGTGCCAGCAGCTTGTGGGTGATCGGCACAGATACGCAGTATTTT.

This clonotype was counted a few times. The chain couples TRBV29-1 to TRBJ1-1; D unresolved. Germline CDR1 SQVTM, CDR2 ANQGSEA. This CDR3 has 13 residues. Trimming removed 5 bases from V and 0 bases from J, with 10 bases in between. The CDR3 region has the DNA TGCAGCGTTTATAATCGCCTGAACACTGAAGCTTTCTTT. This gives the protein CSVYNRLNTEAFF.

This clonotype was seen ten or more times. The chain carries TRBV28 and TRBJ1-5; 8 nucleotides align to TRBD1. The V segment lost 3 bases and the J segment 3 bases; nucleotides outside the gene matches: 13. From germline, CDR1 is MDHEN and CDR2 SYDVKM. The CDR3 is made up of 18 amino acids. This chain's CDR3 is CASSFPGTGLYTNQPQHF. The CDR3 DNA reads TGTGCCAGCAGTTTCCCAGGGACAGGACTTTATACCAATCAGCCCCAGCATTTT.

This clonotype appeared a few times. The gene calls are TRBV7-9 and TRBJ2-6, with TRBD2 matching 13 bases. From germline, CDR1 is SEHNR and CDR2 FQNEAQ (reference sequence). The CDR3 runs 23 residues. V trimming: 8 bases; J trimming: 0 bases; junction bases outside the gene matches: 22. CDR3 protein: CASPGTTEAYTSGRDSGANVLTF. The CDR3 DNA follows: TGTGCCAGCCCTGGGACGACAGAAGCCTACACTAGCGGGAGGGACTCTGGGGCCAACGTCCTGACTTTC.

This clonotype was seen a handful of times. The V and J genes are TRBV7-3 and TRBJ2-1, with D tentatively TRBD1 (5 bases). The CDR3 runs to 14 residues. Trimming left V 2 bases short and J 6 bases short, with 11 bases between. From germline, CDR1 is SGHTA and CDR2 FQGTGA. The CDR3 sequence is CASSLFVGPNEQFF. The CDR3 bases are TGTGCCAGCAGCTTATTTGTGGGGCCCAATGAGCAGTTCTTC. The full variable domain, in which reference TRBV7-3 and TRBJ2-1 provide the parts outside the CDR3, is GAGVSQTPSNKVTEKGKYVELRCDPISGHTALYWYRQSLGQGPEFLIYFQGTGAADDSGLPNDRFFAVRPEGSVSTLKIQRTERGDSAVYLCASSLFVGPNEQFFGPGTRLTVL.

This clonotype came up many times. The rearrangement links TRBV18 to TRBJ2-2, with D perhaps matching TRBD1 (6 bases). There are 14 residues in the CDR3. The V end lost 5 bases, the J end lost 1 base, and 8 bases lay between the germline ends. Germline CDR1 KGHSH, CDR2 LQKENI. The chain's CDR3 is CASSTTGNTGELFF. In DNA, the CDR3 is TGTGCCAGCTCAACGACAGGGAACACCGGGGAGCTGTTTTTT.

This clonotype was seen ten or more times. The chain uses TRBV6-2 or TRBV6-3 and TRBJ1-1; no clear D gene. Germline CDR1 reads MNHEY; CDR2 reads SVGEGT. Trimming pared 7 bases from V and 6 bases from J, leaving 15 bases between. The CDR3 length is 13 residues. CDR3 nucleotides: TGTGCCAGCAATCCGACCCGGGCCTCTGAAGCTTTCTTT. Translating it yields CASNPTRASEAFF.

The chain has TRBV12-3 or TRBV12-4 and TRBJ1-5; a possible D gene is TRBD1 (6 bases). Trimming removed 2 bases at V and 1 base at J, with 12 bases between. The CDR3 is made up of 16 amino acids. CDR3 loop: CASSLKGQGSNQPQHF. The CDR3 DNA follows: TGTGCCAGCAGTTTAAAGGGGCAGGGGAGCAATCAGCCCCAGCATTTT.

Ten or more counts support this clonotype. The genes are TRBV18 and TRBJ2-7, with TRBD2 matching 14 bases. Per germline, CDR1 KGHSH and CDR2 LQKENI. The V segment lost 3 bases and the J segment 2 bases; nucleotides outside the gene matches: 9. The CDR3 covers 18 residues. CDR3 sequence: CASSPSTWTSGRPYEQYF. The CDR3 bases are TGTGCCAGCTCACCCTCCACTTGGACTAGCGGGAGGCCCTACGAGCAGTACTTC.

This clonotype appeared a single time. The chain joins TRBV19 to TRBJ1-5; D not resolved. The germline V gene encodes CDR1 LNHDA and CDR2 SQIVND (reference sequence). V was clipped by 6 bases and J by 0 bases, with 12 bases between them. The CDR3 is 15 amino acids. DNA for the CDR3: TGTGCCAGTAGACTGGGCGGTCATAGCAATCAGCCCCAGCATTTT. It yields the protein CASRLGGHSNQPQHF.

This clonotype has a count of ten or more. The rearrangement uses TRBV5-1 and TRBJ1-1; tentative D call: TRBD1 (5 bases). The CDR3 extends over 15 amino acids. Germline V gives CDR1 SGHRS, CDR2 YFSETQ. Trimming cost V 0 bases and J 4 bases, with 13 bases left between them. The CDR3 region has the DNA TGCGCCAGCAGCTTGGTAGGGGAGATGGGCACTGAAGCTTTCTTT. Translated, it gives CASSLVGEMGTEAFF.